This record covers a single T cell receptor beta chain. Its antigen is unknown. The authors obtained over 98% purity in all sorted populations. Deletions cut 4 bases from V and 1 base from J, with 16 bases between. The CDR3 extends over 16 amino acids. Germline CDR1 and CDR2: MGHRA and YSYEKL. This record belongs to a study of beta chain features in type 1 diabetes. Study-wide findings and caveats: TCRB CDR3s from Type 1 diabetes patients were moderately but significantly shorter in all four CD4+ subsets.

Sequenced material consisted of expressed TCRB transcripts (all of the isolated RNA was reverse transcribed). Repertoires were generated with immunoSEQ multiplex PCR, while TCRdb's copy carries only in-frame clones and drops some. This sample has 310,000 or so clones, with approximately 9.9% found just once. The receptor was isolated from a man aged 25 to 40 with type 1 diabetes. Source material: central memory CD4+ T cells from blood. The chain recombines TRBV4-1 with TRBJ1-2; D is unresolved. This CDR3 is CASSPGRMDFNYGYTF. The CDR3 nucleotides read TGCGCCAGCAGCCCTGGACGGATGGATTTTAACTATGGCTACACCTTC.